The following is a T cell receptor (beta chain) sequence with its context. This record comes from a study of T-cell reconstitution after alpha-beta-depleted transplantation in children. Preparation of the TCRbeta library used unique molecular identifiers. One entry per CDR3 protein results from TCRdb running MiXCR on the PCR reads. The sample has approximately 300,000 distinct CDR3 sequences, around 10% seen once; the top ten hold 7% to 9.5%. The sequenced sample was PBMCs, obtained before TCRalphabeta/CD19-depleted stem cell transplant. The receptor was derived from a boy younger than two with acute myeloid leukemia, due to receive a stem cell transplant.

The CDR3 is CASSLLGQGALSPLHF. CDR3 bases: TGTGCCAGCAGTTTATTGGGACAGGGGGCCCTCTCACCCCTCCACTTT. This rearrangement joins TRBV27 to TRBJ1-6; 12 bases are shared with TRBD1. Germline V lookup: CDR1 MNHEY, CDR2 SMNVEV (reference sequence). This CDR3 has 16 residues. The ends lost 1 base at V and 10 bases at J; junction bases unmatched: 5.